This TCR beta chain was found in a study of blood T cell repertoires in COVID-19. Trimming cost V 6 bases and J 4 bases; bases outside gene matches: 3. There are 13 residues in the CDR3. The germline CDR1 and CDR2 sequences are MNHNY and SVGAGI (reference sequence). Under the authors' procedure: Estimated nucleated cell counts came from reference gene primer amplification. Only in-frame clones appear in the TCRdb table, and some are missing; sequencing was by immunoSEQ multiplex PCR. That table supplies the V and J calls and clone size; D and trimming were determined from the DNA. The sample has roughly 200,000 clones, approximately 86% seen once; the top ten hold roughly a tenth.

The sequence was collected from a woman aged 45-65 years with COVID-19, enrolled during active disease. This chain links TRBV6-6 with TRBJ1-5; 7 bases fit TRBD1. Sequencing was done on a sample of peripheral blood. The CDR3 bases are TGTGCCAGCAGACAGGGGTGGAATCAGCCCCAGCATTTT. Protein: CASRQGWNQPQHF.